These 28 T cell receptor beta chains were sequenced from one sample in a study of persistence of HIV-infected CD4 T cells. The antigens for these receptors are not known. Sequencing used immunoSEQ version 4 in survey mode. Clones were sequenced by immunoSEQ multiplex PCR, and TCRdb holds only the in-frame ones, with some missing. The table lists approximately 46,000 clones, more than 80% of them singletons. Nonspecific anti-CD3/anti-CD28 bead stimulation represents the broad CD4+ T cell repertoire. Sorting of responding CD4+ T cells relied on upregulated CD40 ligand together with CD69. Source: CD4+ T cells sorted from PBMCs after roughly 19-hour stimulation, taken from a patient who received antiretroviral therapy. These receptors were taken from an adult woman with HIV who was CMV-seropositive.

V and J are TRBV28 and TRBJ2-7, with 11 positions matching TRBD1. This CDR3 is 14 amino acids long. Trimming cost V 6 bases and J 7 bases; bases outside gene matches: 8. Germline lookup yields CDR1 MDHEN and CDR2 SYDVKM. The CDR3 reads CASSAGTGGREQYF. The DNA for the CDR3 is TGTGCCAGCAGCGCCGGGACAGGGGGTCGGGAGCAGTACTTC.

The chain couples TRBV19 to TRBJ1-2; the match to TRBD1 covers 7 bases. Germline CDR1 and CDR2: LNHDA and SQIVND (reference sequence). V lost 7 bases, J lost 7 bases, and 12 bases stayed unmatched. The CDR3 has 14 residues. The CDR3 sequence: CASKPGQLVGGYTF. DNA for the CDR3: TGTGCCAGTAAACCGGGACAGCTAGTAGGTGGCTACACCTTC.

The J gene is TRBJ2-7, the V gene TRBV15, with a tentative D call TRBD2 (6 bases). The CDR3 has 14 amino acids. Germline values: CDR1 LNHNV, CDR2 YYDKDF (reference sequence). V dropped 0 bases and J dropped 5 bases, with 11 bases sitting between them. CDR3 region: CATSREVGGDEQYF. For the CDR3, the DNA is TGTGCCACCAGCAGAGAGGTCGGAGGGGACGAGCAGTACTTC.

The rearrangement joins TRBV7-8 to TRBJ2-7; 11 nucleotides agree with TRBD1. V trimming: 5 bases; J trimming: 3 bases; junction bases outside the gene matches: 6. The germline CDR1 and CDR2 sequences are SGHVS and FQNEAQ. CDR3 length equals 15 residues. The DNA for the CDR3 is TGTGCCAGCAGCGCGGGACAGGGGGAATACTACGAGCAGTACTTC. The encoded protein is CASSAGQGEYYEQYF.

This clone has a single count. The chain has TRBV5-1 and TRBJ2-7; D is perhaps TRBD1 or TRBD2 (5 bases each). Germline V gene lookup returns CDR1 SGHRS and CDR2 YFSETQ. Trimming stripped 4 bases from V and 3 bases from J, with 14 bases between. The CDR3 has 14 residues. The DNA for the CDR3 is TGCGCCAGCAGCCCCGGGGCCGGAATCTACGAGCAGTACTTC. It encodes CASSPGAGIYEQYF.

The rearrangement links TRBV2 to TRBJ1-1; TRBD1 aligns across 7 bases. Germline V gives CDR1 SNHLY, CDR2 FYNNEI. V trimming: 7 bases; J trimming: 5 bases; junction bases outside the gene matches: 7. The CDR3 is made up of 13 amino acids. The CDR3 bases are TGTGCCAGCACCCAAAGCAGGGGGACTGAAGCTTTCTTT. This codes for CASTQSRGTEAFF.

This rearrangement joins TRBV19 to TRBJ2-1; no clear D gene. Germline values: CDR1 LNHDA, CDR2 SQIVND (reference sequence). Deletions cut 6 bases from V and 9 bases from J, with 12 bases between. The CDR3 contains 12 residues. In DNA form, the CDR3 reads TGTGCCAGTAGCAGTCGCGACCGTGAGCAGTTCTTC. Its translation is CASSSRDREQFF.

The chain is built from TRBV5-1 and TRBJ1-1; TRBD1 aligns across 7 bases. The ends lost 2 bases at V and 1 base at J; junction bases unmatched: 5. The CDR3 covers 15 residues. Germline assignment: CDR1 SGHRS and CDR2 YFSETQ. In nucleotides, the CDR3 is TGCGCCAGCAGCTTCGGGACAGCAACGAACACTGAAGCTTTCTTT. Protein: CASSFGTATNTEAFF.

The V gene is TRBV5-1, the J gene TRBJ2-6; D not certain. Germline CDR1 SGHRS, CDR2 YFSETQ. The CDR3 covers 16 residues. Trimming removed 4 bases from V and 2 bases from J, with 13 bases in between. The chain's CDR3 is CASSPLLGPGANVLTF. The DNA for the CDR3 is TGCGCCAGCAGCCCCCTTCTGGGCCCTGGGGCCAACGTCCTGACTTTC.

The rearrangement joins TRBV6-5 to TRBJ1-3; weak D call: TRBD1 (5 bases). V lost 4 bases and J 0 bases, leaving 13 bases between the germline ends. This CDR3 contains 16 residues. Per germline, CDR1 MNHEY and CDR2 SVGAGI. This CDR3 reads CASSFSRAGSGNTIYF. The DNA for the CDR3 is TGTGCCAGCAGTTTCTCCAGGGCGGGCTCTGGAAACACCATATATTTT.

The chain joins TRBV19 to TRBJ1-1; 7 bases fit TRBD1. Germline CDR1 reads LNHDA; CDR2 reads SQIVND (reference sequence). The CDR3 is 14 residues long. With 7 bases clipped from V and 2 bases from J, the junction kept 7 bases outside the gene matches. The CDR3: CASMGTAINTEAFF. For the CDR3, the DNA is TGTGCCAGTATGGGGACAGCTATTAACACTGAAGCTTTCTTT.

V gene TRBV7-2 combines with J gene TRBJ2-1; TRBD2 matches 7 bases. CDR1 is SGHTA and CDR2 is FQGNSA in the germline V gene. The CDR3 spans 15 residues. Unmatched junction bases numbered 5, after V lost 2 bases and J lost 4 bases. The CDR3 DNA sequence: TGTGCCAGCAGCTTAACTAGCGCTAGGTACAATGAGCAGTTCTTC. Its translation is CASSLTSARYNEQFF.

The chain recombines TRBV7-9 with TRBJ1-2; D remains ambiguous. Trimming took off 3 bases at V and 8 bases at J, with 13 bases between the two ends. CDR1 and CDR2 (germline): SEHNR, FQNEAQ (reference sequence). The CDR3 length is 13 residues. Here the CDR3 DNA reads TGTGCCAGCAGCTTGGGATCCAGTGAGGGCTACACCTTC. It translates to CASSLGSSEGYTF. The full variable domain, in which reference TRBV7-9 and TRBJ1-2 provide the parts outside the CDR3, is DTGVSQNPRHKITKRGQNVTFRCDPISEHNRLYWYRQTLGQGPEFLTYFQNEAQLEKSRLLSDRFSAERPKGSFSTLEIQRTEQGDSAMYLCASSLGSSEGYTFGSGTRLTVV.

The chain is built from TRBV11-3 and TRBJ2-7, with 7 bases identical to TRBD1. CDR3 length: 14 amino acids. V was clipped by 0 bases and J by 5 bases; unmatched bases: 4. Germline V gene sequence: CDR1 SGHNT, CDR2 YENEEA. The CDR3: CASSLDRGSHEQYF. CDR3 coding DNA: TGTGCCAGCAGCTTAGACAGGGGGTCCCACGAGCAGTACTTC.

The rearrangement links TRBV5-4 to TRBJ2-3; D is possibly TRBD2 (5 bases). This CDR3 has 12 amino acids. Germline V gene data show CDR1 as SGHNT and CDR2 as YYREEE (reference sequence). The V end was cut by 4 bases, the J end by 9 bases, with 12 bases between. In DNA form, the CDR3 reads TGTGCCAGCAGCCTTAACAGCGGCACGCAGTATTTT. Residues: CASSLNSGTQYF.

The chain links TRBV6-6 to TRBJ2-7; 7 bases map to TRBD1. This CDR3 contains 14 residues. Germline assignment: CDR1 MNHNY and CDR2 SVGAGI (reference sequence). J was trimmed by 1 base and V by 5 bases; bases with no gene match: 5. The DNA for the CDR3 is TGTGCCAGCAGTGCACAGGGGATTTCCTACGAGCAGTACTTC. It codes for CASSAQGISYEQYF.

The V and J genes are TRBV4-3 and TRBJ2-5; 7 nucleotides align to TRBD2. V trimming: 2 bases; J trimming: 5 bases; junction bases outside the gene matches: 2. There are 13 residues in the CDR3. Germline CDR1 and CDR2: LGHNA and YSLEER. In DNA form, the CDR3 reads TGCGCCAGCAGCCAATCACTAGCGGAGACCCAGTACTTC. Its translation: CASSQSLAETQYF.

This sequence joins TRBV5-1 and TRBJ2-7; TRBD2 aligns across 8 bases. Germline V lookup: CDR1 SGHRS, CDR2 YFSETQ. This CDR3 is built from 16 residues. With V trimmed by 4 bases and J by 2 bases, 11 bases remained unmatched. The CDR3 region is CASSALRAGGPYEQYF. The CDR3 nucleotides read TGCGCCAGCAGCGCCTTAAGGGCGGGAGGCCCCTACGAGCAGTACTTC.

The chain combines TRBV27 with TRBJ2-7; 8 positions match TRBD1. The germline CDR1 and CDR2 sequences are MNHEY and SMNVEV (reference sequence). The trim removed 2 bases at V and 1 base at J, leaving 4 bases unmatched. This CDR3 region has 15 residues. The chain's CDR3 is CASSLGQGGSYEQYF. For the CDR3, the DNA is TGTGCCAGCAGTTTAGGACAGGGAGGTTCCTACGAGCAGTACTTC.

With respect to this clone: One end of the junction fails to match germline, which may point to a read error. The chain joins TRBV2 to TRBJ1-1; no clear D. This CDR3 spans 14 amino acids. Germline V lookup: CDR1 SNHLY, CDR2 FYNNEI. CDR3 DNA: TGTGCCGGCAGTGTTAGGACGGTGAACACTGAAGCTTTCTTT. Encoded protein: CAGSVRTVNTEAFF. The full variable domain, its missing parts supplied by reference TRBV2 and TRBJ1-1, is EPEVTQTPSHQVTQMGQEVILRCVPISNHLYFYWYRQILGQKVEFLVSFYNNEISEKSEIFDDQFSVERPDGSNFTLKIRSTKLEDSAMYFCAGSVRTVNTEAFFGQGTRLTVV.

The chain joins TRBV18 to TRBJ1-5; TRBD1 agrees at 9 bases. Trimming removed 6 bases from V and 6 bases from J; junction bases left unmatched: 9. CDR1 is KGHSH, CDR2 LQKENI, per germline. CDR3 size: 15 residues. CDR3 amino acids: CASSPAGTGSQPQHF. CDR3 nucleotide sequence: TGTGCCAGCTCGCCGGCCGGGACAGGGAGTCAGCCCCAGCATTTT.

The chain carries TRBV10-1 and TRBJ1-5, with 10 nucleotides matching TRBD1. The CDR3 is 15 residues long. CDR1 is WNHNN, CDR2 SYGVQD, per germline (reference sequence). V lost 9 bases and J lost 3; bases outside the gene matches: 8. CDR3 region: CARRQGAPFNQPQHF. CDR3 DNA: TGCGCCAGAAGACAGGGGGCCCCATTCAATCAGCCCCAGCATTTT.

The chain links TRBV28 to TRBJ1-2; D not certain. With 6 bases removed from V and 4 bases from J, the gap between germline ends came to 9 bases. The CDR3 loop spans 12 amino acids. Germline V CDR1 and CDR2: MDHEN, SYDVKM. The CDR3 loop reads CASRLAAYGYTF. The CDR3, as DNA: TGTGCCAGCAGGCTTGCGGCCTATGGCTACACCTTC.

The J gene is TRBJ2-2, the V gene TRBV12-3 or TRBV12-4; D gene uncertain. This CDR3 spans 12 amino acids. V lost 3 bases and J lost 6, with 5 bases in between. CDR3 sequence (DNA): TGTGCCAGCAGTTTTGAGGCCGGGGAGCTGTTTTTT. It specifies CASSFEAGELFF.

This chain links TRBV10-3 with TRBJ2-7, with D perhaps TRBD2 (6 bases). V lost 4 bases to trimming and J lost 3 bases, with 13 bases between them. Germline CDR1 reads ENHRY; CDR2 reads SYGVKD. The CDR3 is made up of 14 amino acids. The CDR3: CAISGRGGGYEQYF. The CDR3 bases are TGTGCCATCAGTGGGCGGGGAGGAGGCTACGAGCAGTACTTC.

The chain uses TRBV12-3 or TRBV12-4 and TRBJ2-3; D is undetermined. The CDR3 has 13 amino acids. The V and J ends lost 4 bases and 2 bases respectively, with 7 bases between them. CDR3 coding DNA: TGTGCCAGCAGTTCCGTTACCACAGATACGCAGTATTTT. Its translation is CASSSVTTDTQYF.

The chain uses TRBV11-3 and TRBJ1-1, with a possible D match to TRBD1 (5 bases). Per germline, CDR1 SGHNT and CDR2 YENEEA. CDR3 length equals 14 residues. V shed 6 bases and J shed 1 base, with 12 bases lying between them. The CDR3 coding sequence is TGTGCCAGCAGGTATGGGACCGAGAACACTGAAGCTTTCTTT. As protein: CASRYGTENTEAFF. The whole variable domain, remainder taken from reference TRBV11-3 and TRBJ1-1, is EAGVVQSPRYKIIEKKQPVAFWCNPISGHNTLYWYLQNLGQGPELLIRYENEEAVDDSQLPKDRFSAERLKGVDSTLKIQPAELGDSAVYLCASRYGTENTEAFFGQGTRLTVV.

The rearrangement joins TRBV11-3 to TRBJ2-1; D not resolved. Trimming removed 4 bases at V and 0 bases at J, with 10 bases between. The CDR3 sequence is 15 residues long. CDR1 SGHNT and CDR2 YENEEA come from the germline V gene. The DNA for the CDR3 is TGTGCCAGCAGCTCCCTAGATAGCTCCTACAATGAGCAGTTCTTC. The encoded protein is CASSSLDSSYNEQFF.